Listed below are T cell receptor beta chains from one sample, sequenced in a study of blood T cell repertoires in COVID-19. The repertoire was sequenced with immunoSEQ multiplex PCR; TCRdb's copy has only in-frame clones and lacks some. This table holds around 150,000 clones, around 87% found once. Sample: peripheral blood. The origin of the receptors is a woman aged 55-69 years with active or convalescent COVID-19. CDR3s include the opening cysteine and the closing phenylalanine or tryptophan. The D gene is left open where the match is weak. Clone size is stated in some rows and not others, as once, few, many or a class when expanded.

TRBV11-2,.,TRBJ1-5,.,CASSSTINQPQHF,TGTGCCAGCAGCTCTACTATCAATCAGCCCCAGCATTTT
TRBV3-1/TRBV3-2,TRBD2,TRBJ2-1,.,CASSQGLAGRNEQFF,TGTGCCAGCAGCCAAGGACTAGCGGGGAGGAATGAGCAGTTCTTC
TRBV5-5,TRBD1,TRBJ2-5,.,CASSLIGTDQETQYF,TGTGCCAGCAGCCTGATAGGGACAGACCAAGAGACCCAGTACTTC
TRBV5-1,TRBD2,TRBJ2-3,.,CASSTGLAYTDTQYF,TGCGCCAGCAGCACCGGACTAGCTTACACAGATACGCAGTATTTT
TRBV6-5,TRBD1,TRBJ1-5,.,CASSRDRARNQPQHF,TGTGCCAGCAGTCGGGACAGGGCGCGCAATCAGCCCCAGCATTTT
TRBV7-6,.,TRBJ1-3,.,CASSLMEADTIYF,TGTGCCAGCAGCTTAATGGAGGCGGACACCATATATTTT
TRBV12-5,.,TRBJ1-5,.,CASVRGQPNQPQHF,TGTGCTAGTGTCCGAGGACAGCCAAATCAGCCCCAGCATTTT
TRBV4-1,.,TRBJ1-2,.,CASSQDWRGAPNGYTF,TGCGCCAGCAGCCAAGATTGGCGGGGGGCGCCAAATGGCTACACCTTC
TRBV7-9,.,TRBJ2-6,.,CASTHTGGGANVLTF,TGTGCCAGCACGCACACGGGCGGGGGGGCCAACGTCCTGACTTTC
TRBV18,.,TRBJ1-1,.,CASSPRPAGNAEAFF,TGTGCCAGCTCACCTAGACCCGCAGGGAATGCTGAAGCTTTCTTT
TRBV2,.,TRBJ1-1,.,CASSPRQDEAFF,TGTGCCAGCAGTCCCCGACAGGATGAAGCTTTCTTT
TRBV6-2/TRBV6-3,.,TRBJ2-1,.,CASSYRLAANEQFF,TGTGCCAGCAGTTACAGATTAGCGGCCAATGAGCAGTTCTTC
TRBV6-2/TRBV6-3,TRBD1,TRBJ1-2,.,CASSRTGEDGYTF,TGTGCCAGCAGTAGGACAGGGGAAGATGGCTACACCTTC
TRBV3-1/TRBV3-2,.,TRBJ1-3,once,CASSPGSTSGNTIYF,TGTGCCAGCAGTCCCGGGAGCACCTCTGGAAACACCATATATTTT
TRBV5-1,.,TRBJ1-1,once,CASSSEEGGEAFF,TGCGCCAGCAGCTCTGAGGAGGGAGGAGAAGCTTTCTTT
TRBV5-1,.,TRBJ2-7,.,CASSPGGTGVYEQYF,TGCGCCAGCAGCCCTGGAGGAACGGGGGTCTACGAGCAGTACTTC
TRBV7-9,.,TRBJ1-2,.,CASRGPGEEGYTF,TGTGCCAGCAGGGGCCCCGGGGAGGAAGGCTACACCTTC
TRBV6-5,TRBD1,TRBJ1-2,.,CASSRTGLDGYTF,TGTGCCAGCAGCAGGACAGGGTTGGATGGCTACACCTTC
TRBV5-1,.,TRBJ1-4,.,CASSLTIIGGSHNEKLFF,TGCGCCAGCAGCTTAACCATAATCGGGGGGAGCCATAATGAAAAACTGTTTTTT
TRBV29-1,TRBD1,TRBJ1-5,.,CSLSGTVYNQPQHF,TGCAGCTTGTCCGGGACAGTCTACAATCAGCCCCAGCATTTT
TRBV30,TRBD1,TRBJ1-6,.,CAWREGDRDNSPLHF,TGTGCCTGGAGGGAGGGGGACAGGGATAACTCACCCCTCCACTTT
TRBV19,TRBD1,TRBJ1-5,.,CASRTGDNQPQHF,TGTGCCAGTCGGACAGGTGACAATCAGCCCCAGCATTTT
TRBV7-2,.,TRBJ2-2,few,CASSLDYDPRQTGELFF,TGTGCCAGCAGCTTAGATTACGACCCCCGACAGACCGGGGAGCTGTTTTTT
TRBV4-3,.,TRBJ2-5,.,CASSHVSDNQETQYF,TGCGCCAGCAGCCACGTCTCGGACAACCAAGAGACCCAGTACTTC
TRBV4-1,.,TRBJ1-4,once,CASSQSGNEKLFF,TGCGCCAGCAGCCAAAGCGGGAATGAAAAACTGTTTTTT
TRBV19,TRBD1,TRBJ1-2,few,CASSTLGGYGYTF,TGTGCCAGTAGTACCCTAGGGGGCTACGGCTACACCTTC
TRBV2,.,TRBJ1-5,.,CASSVARPPQPQHF,TGTGCCAGCAGTGTGGCCAGGCCTCCACAGCCCCAGCATTTT
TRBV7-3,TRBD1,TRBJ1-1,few,CASSPPWGQGFGGTEAFF,TGTGCCAGCAGCCCCCCTTGGGGACAGGGGTTCGGTGGCACTGAAGCTTTCTTT
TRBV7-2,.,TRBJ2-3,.,CASSLGGLGTDTQYF,TGTGCCAGCAGCTTAGGAGGGCTTGGCACAGATACGCAGTATTTT
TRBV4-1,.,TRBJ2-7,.,CASSQVFRGLSYEQYF,TGCGCCAGCAGCCAAGTTTTCAGGGGTCTCTCCTACGAGCAGTACTTC
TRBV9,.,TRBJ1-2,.,CASSVVAGAGYTF,TGTGCCAGCAGCGTAGTGGCAGGCGCAGGCTACACCTTC
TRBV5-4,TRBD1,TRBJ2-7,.,CASSPETGNHEQYF,TGTGCCAGCAGCCCGGAGACAGGGAACCACGAGCAGTACTTC
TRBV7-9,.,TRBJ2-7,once,CASSLQGSSYEQYF,TGTGCCAGCAGCTTACAGGGGTCTTCCTACGAGCAGTACTTC
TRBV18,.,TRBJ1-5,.,CASSPGGSQPQHF,TGTGCCAGCTCACCTGGGGGGTCTCAGCCCCAGCATTTT
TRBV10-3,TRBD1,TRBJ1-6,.,CAISEGQGAGSPLHF,TGTGCCATCAGTGAAGGACAGGGGGCGGGTTCACCCCTCCACTTT
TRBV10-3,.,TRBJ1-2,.,CAISELGAEYGYTF,TGTGCCATCAGTGAGTTAGGGGCGGAGTATGGCTACACCTTC
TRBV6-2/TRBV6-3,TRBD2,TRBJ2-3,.,CASSWGAGGHTDTQYF,TGTGCCAGCAGTTGGGGAGCGGGGGGCCACACAGATACGCAGTATTTT
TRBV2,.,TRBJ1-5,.,CASSEATRGQPQHF,TGTGCCAGCAGTGAAGCCACAAGGGGTCAGCCCCAGCATTTT
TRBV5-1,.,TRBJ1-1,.,CASSLGAANTEAFF,TGCGCCAGCAGCTTGGGGGCAGCAAACACTGAAGCTTTCTTT
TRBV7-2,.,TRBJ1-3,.,CASSPGQASGNTIYF,TGTGCCAGCAGCCCAGGGCAGGCCTCTGGAAACACCATATATTTT
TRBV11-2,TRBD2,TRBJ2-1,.,CASSLASGGFSSYNEQFF,TGTGCCAGCAGCTTAGCTAGCGGGGGCTTCAGCTCCTACAATGAGCAGTTCTTC
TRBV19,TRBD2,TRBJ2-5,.,CASMVASGETQYF,TGTGCCAGTATGGTGGCTAGCGGAGAGACCCAGTACTTC
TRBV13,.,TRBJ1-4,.,CASSQRSTNEKLFF,TGTGCCAGCAGCCAGCGATCAACTAATGAAAAACTGTTTTTT
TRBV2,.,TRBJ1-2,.,CASRRGGKRPESNGYTF,TGTGCCAGCAGGCGGGGAGGAAAGAGACCCGAGAGTAATGGCTACACCTTC
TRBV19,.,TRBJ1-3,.,CASSILGVTGNTIYF,TGTGCCAGCTCCATTTTAGGGGTGACTGGAAACACCATATATTTT
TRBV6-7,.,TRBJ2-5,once,CASSYANGGGNQRETQYF,TGTGCCAGCAGTTACGCCAACGGGGGTGGGAACCAGAGAGAGACCCAGTACTTC
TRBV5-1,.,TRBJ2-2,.,CASSLSLNTGELFF,TGCGCCAGCAGCTTGTCACTTAACACCGGGGAGCTGTTTTTT
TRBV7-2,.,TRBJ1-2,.,CASSLAGENGYTF,TGTGCCAGCAGCTTAGCAGGAGAAAATGGCTACACCTTC
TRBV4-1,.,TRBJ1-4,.,CASSQAEGVRFEKLFF,TGCGCCAGCAGCCAAGCCGAAGGGGTGCGCTTCGAAAAACTGTTTTTT
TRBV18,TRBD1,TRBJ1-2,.,CASSPGTEYGYTF,TGTGCCAGCTCCCCCGGGACAGAGTATGGCTACACCTTC
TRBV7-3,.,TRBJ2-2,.,CASSFQDRLNTGELFF,TGTGCCAGCAGCTTTCAAGACAGATTGAACACCGGGGAGCTGTTTTTT
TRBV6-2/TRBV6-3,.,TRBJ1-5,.,CASSYTGQQPQHF,TGTGCCAGCAGTTATACGGGTCAACAGCCCCAGCATTTT
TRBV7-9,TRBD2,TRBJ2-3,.,CASTYQLAGGADTQYF,TGTGCCAGCACCTACCAGTTAGCGGGGGGGGCAGATACGCAGTATTTT
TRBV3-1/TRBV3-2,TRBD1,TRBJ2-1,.,CASSPSDRFYNEQFF,TGTGCCAGCAGCCCTTCGGACAGGTTCTACAATGAGCAGTTCTTC
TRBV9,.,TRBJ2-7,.,CASSVDGGGVYEQYF,TGTGCCAGCAGCGTAGATGGAGGGGGGGTCTACGAGCAGTACTTC
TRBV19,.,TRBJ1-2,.,CASKSGPADRSYGYTF,TGTGCCAGTAAGAGCGGGCCAGCCGACAGATCCTATGGCTACACCTTC
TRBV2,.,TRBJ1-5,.,CASIWTENNQPQHF,TGTGCCAGCATCTGGACAGAAAACAATCAGCCCCAGCATTTT
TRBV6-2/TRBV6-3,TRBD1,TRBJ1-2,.,CASSTMGQGANYGYTF,TGTGCCAGCAGTACCATGGGACAGGGGGCTAACTATGGCTACACCTTC
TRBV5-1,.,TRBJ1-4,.,CASSLLGRDEKLFF,TGCGCCAGCAGCTTGTTAGGGAGGGACGAAAAACTGTTTTTT